The rows below give T cell receptor beta chains drawn from one sample of a study of blood T cell repertoires in COVID-19. Repertoires were generated with immunoSEQ multiplex PCR, while TCRdb's copy carries only in-frame clones and drops some. Of 210,000 or so clones listed, about 84% are singletons. Material: peripheral blood. These receptors originate from an elderly woman with COVID-19, enrolled during active disease. CDR3s include the opening cysteine and the closing phenylalanine or tryptophan. Each record gives: V gene, clone size, J gene, D gene, CDR3 DNA, CDR3 protein. The D gene is left open where the match is weak. Part of the rows lack a size; the others show once, few, many or a class for expanded clones.

V gene: TRBV9
clone size: -
J gene: TRBJ1-2
D gene: -
CDR3 DNA: TGTGCCAGCAGCGTAGACAGGGTCTCTAACTATGGCTACACCTTC
CDR3 protein: CASSVDRVSNYGYTF

V gene: TRBV5-4
clone size: -
J gene: TRBJ2-3
D gene: -
CDR3 DNA: TGTGCCAGCAGCTCCGCCGGGACTGCTAGCACAGATACGCAGTATTTT
CDR3 protein: CASSSAGTASTDTQYF

V gene: TRBV27
clone size: once
J gene: TRBJ1-5
D gene: -
CDR3 DNA: TGTGCCAGCAGTTTATCAGCCGGTTTCGGGGGGCCCCAGCATTTT
CDR3 protein: CASSLSAGFGGPQHF

V gene: TRBV10-3
clone size: -
J gene: TRBJ2-1
D gene: TRBD1
CDR3 DNA: TGTGCCATCAGTGTATTCCCAGGGGGCGGTTCCTACAATGAGCAGTTCTTC
CDR3 protein: CAISVFPGGGSYNEQFF

V gene: TRBV21-1
clone size: -
J gene: TRBJ1-5
D gene: -
CDR3 DNA: TGTGCCAGCAGCAAAAGGGGGAAACATCAGCCCCAGCATTTT
CDR3 protein: CASSKRGKHQPQHF

V gene: TRBV3-1/TRBV3-2
clone size: -
J gene: TRBJ1-3
D gene: -
CDR3 DNA: TGTGCCAGCAGCCAAAGAGGCGACTCTGGAAACACCATATATTTT
CDR3 protein: CASSQRGDSGNTIYF

V gene: TRBV5-1
clone size: -
J gene: TRBJ1-2
D gene: TRBD1
CDR3 DNA: TGCGCCAGCAGCCCCGGGGGACAGGGGGGCGGAGGCTACACCTTC
CDR3 protein: CASSPGGQGGGGYTF

V gene: TRBV9
clone size: -
J gene: TRBJ2-7
D gene: -
CDR3 DNA: TGTGCCAGCTCCGCGGGTCGGGCCGGAAATAACTACGAGCAGTACTTC
CDR3 protein: CASSAGRAGNNYEQYF

V gene: TRBV27
clone size: -
J gene: TRBJ1-1
D gene: -
CDR3 DNA: TGTGCCAGCAAGTCCGCTACGGGGGGTGGCACTGAAGCTTTCTTT
CDR3 protein: CASKSATGGGTEAFF

V gene: TRBV9
clone size: -
J gene: TRBJ1-2
D gene: -
CDR3 DNA: TGTGCCAGCAGCGCCCTGACAGCAAACTATGGCTACACCTTC
CDR3 protein: CASSALTANYGYTF

V gene: TRBV11-2
clone size: -
J gene: TRBJ1-1
D gene: -
CDR3 DNA: TGTGCCAGCAGCCCAGTGGCCACTGAAGCTTTCTTT
CDR3 protein: CASSPVATEAFF